The TCR beta chain under discussion was sequenced for a study of control samples from healthy donors and cancer patients (TCRdb year 2020). The library relied on the immunoSEQ multiplex PCR assay. TCRdb limited this immuneACCESS table to in-frame rearrangements with V and J called. A share of clones is missing; checked studies link under half to unresolved V genes, and the rest is unexplained. This sample gives 170,000 or so clones in total; about 93% of them show up just once. Roughly 1.5% of the sample belongs to the ten largest clones. CDR1 and CDR2 are drawn from the germline V gene (reference sequence): GTSNPN, SVGIG. Measured from the cysteine to the phenylalanine, the CDR3 is 15 residues long. Only the CDR3 part of the read is kept: 45 bases, read in frame from the first base. Between the V and J ends, shortened by 4 bases and 4 bases respectively, the junction contains 18 bases. Details on this clone: The target of this receptor is not known. No base qualities exist here, and no much larger clone lies one base off it.

Sequenced input: blood. This receptor was taken from a man aged 18 to 30 in good health. The chain was built from TRBV30 and TRBJ2-3; no D gene can be assigned with confidence. This receptor carries the CDR3 CAWKTIRSGPDTQYF. The DNA sequence reads TGTGCCTGGAAAACTATTAGGTCGGGTCCAGATACGCAGTATTTT.